Following are 12 T cell receptor beta chains from one sample sequenced in a study of T cells in Graves' hyperthyroidism and ophthalmopathy. Regions amplified from RNA transcripts were the TCR beta CDR3 regions. Using the HTBI primer set, a first-round RT-PCR was run on the TCR CDR3. TCRdb passed the multiplex PCR reads through MiXCR, listing each CDR3 protein once. The sample has some 600,000 distinct CDR3 sequences, around 13% seen once. The sequencing input was blood. These receptors all come from a woman between 25 and 40 years old with Graves' hyperthyroidism that later progressed to Graves' ophthalmopathy.

This clonotype appeared many times. The J gene is TRBJ2-3, the V gene TRBV12-5, with 9 bases fitting TRBD2. The V and J ends lost 6 bases and 0 bases, in that order; junction bases with no gene match: 7. The CDR3 runs to 16 residues. Germline lookup yields CDR1 LGHNT and CDR2 FRNRAP. The CDR3 region is CASGPLLAGSTDTQYF. The CDR3 DNA reads TGTGCTAGTGGCCCCCTACTAGCGGGTAGCACAGATACGCAGTATTTT.

This clonotype was found a few times. The rearrangement joins TRBV6-1 to TRBJ2-7; TRBD2 might be the D (5 bases). This CDR3 has 13 residues. The V gene's germline CDR1 is MNHNS and CDR2 SASEGT. V was cut by 0 bases and J by 9 bases, with 12 bases left in between. CDR3 in amino acids: CASSEARGSAQYF. CDR3 DNA sequence: TGTGCCAGCAGTGAAGCGCGCGGGTCCGCGCAGTACTTC.

This clonotype was counted at least ten times. The chain employs TRBV7-2 and TRBJ2-1, with 14 positions matching TRBD2. CDR3 length: 18 residues. Germline-derived CDR1 and CDR2 are SGHTA and FQGNSA. V lost 2 bases, J lost 3 bases, and 6 bases stayed unmatched. The CDR3 nucleotides are TGTGCCAGCAGCTTATCCCCCGGGACTAGCGGGGGCTACAATGAGCAGTTCTTC. Its protein product is CASSLSPGTSGGYNEQFF.

The V gene is TRBV20-1, the J gene TRBJ2-7; 8 nucleotides agree with TRBD1. Germline CDR1 and CDR2: DFQATT and SNEGSKA (reference sequence). There are 16 residues in the CDR3. V was clipped by 0 bases and J by 1 base; unmatched bases: 8. Here the CDR3 DNA reads TGCAGTGCTAGAGAAGAGGCCGGACAGGGATCCTACGAGCAGTACTTC. This gives the protein CSAREEAGQGSYEQYF.

The chain recombines TRBV11-3 with TRBJ2-2, with D perhaps being TRBD1 or TRBD2 (5 bases each). This CDR3 contains 17 residues. With 1 base removed from V and 1 base from J, the gap between germline ends came to 13 bases. Per germline, CDR1 SGHNT and CDR2 YENEEA. CDR3 sequence (DNA): TGTGCCAGCAGCTTAGGGGGGAGAGGGGAGAACACCGGGGAGCTGTTTTTT. Its translation is CASSLGGRGENTGELFF.

This clonotype has just a few counts. J is TRBJ2-2 and V is TRBV19, with TRBD2 identical over 9 bases. The J segment lost 4 bases and the V segment lost 3 bases, leaving 3 bases of the junction unmatched. CDR1 and CDR2 (germline): LNHDA, SQIVND (reference sequence). The CDR3 sequence is 15 residues long. CDR3 sequence: CASSIGTSLTGELFF. CDR3 in DNA: TGTGCCAGTAGTATTGGGACTAGCCTCACCGGGGAGCTGTTTTTT.

There are a few counts of this clonotype. The CDR3 DNA sequence: TGTGCCAGCAGTGCTAATCAGCCCCAGCATTTT. Protein: CASSANQPQHF. The chain has TRBV6-1 and TRBJ1-5; the D is unclear. The ends were cut back, 4 bases at V and 4 bases at J, with 2 bases in the middle. In germline, CDR1 is MNHNS, CDR2 SASEGT. The CDR3 is 11 residues long.

A remark on this clonotype: One base away lies a much larger clone, so this may be a sequencing read error. The rearrangement uses TRBV10-3 and TRBJ1-2; D may be TRBD1 (5 bases). Trimming removed 6 bases at V and 6 bases at J, with 26 bases between. The CDR3 has 17 residues. Germline assignment: CDR1 ENHRY and CDR2 SYGVKD. The CDR3 sequence is CAIRNSGSADLWNGYTF. CDR3 sequence (DNA): TGTGCCATCAGGAATTCAGGGAGCGCCGACCTATGGAATGGCTACACCTTC.

On this clonotype itself: A much larger clone sits a single nucleotide away, making a read error possible. V gene TRBV5-8 combines with J gene TRBJ1-5; no definite D call. V gave up 2 bases and J gave up 7 bases, with 7 bases separating them. CDR1 is SGHTS and CDR2 is YDEGEE in the germline V gene. This CDR3 spans 12 amino acids. This CDR3 reads CASSLLTQPQHF. CDR3 coding DNA: TGTGCCAGCAGCTTATTGACCCAGCCCCAGCATTTT.

There are many counts of this clonotype. This chain joins TRBV6-2 or TRBV6-3 and TRBJ2-3; D ambiguous. The V end was cut by 6 bases, the J end by 0 bases, with 7 bases between. The CDR3 is 13 amino acids. CDR1 and CDR2 from the germline V gene are MNHEY and SVGEGT. The CDR3 nucleotides read TGTGCCAGCAGATCCTCAAGCACAGATACGCAGTATTTT. It codes for CASRSSSTDTQYF.

This clonotype showed up many times. The rearrangement joins TRBV27 to TRBJ1-2; D remains ambiguous. This CDR3 contains 13 residues. The germline V and J ends were trimmed by 4 bases and 3 bases, with 9 bases remaining between them. Germline V gene sequence: CDR1 MNHEY, CDR2 SMNVEV (reference sequence). The CDR3, as DNA: TGTGCCAGCAGTTGGCGCGTGGACTATGGCTACACCTTC. Translating it yields CASSWRVDYGYTF.

Many counts were recorded for this clonotype. The chain is built from TRBV28 and TRBJ1-3, with D perhaps TRBD1 (6 bases). CDR1 and CDR2 from the germline V gene are MDHEN and SYDVKM. Trimming left V 3 bases short and J 2 bases short, with 20 bases between. The CDR3 has 18 amino acids. As DNA, the CDR3 is TGTGCCAGCAGTTTGCAGGGACACCTTGAATTTACTGGAAACACCATATATTTT. Translation gives CASSLQGHLEFTGNTIYF.